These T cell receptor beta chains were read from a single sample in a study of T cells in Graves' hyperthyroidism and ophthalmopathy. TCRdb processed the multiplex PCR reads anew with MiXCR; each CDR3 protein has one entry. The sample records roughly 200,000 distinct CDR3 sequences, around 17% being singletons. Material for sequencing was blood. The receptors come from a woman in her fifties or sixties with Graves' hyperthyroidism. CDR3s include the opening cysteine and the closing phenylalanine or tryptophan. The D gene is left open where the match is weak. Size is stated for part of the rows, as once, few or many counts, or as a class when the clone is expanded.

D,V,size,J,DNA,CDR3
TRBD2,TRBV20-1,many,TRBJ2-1,TGCAGTGCTAGGGCTAGCGGATACAATGAGCAGTTCTTC,CSARASGYNEQFF
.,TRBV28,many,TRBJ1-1,TGTGCCAGCAGTTTAGCTGGATGGGGGGGCACTGAAGCTTTCTTT,CASSLAGWGGTEAFF
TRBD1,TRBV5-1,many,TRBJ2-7,TGCGCCAGCAGCCCCCCCCCCGGGACAGGGCCCTACGAGCAGTACTTC,CASSPPPGTGPYEQYF
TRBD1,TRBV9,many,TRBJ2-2,TGTGCCAGCAGCCCCCGAGTCGGGCAGGGGGCCGGGGAGCTGTTTTTT,CASSPRVGQGAGELFF
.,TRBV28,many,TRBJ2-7,TGTGCCAGCAGTTTATACGAGCAGTACTTC,CASSLYEQYF
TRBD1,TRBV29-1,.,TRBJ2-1,TGCAGCGTTGTCTGGGAGTTGGACAGGGGGTTTGACGAGCAGTTCTTC,CSVVWELDRGFDEQFF
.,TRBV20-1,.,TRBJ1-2,TGCAGTGCTAGAGGGGGCTACTATGGCTACACCTTC,CSARGGYYGYTF
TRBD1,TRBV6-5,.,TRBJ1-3,TGTGCCAGCAGTTACTCGACCAGACAGGGCGGAAACACCATATATTTT,CASSYSTRQGGNTIYF
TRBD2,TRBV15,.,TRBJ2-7,TGTGCCACCAGCAGGGGGGGGAGCACGGACGAGCAGTACTTC,CATSRGGSTDEQYF
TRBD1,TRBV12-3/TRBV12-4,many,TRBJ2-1,TGTGCCAGCAGCCCCGGGACAGGGGGCTACAATGAGCAGTTCTTC,CASSPGTGGYNEQFF
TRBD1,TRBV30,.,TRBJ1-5,TGTGCCTGGAGTTTCAGGACAGGGGATCGCAATCAGCCCCAGCATTTT,CAWSFRTGDRNQPQHF
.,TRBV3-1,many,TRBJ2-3,TGTGCCAGCAGCCAACTTGGGGATACGCAGTATTTT,CASSQLGDTQYF
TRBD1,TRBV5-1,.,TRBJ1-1,TGCGCCAGCAGCGGCGCACAGGGGATGGGCACTGAAGCTTTCTTT,CASSGAQGMGTEAFF
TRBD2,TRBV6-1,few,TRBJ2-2,TGTGCCAGCCGAATCCCGACTAGCGGCACCGGGGAGCTGTTTTTT,CASRIPTSGTGELFF
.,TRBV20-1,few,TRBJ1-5,TGCAGTGCTAGAGATTCAGGGGATTATCAGCCCCAGCATTTT,CSARDSGDYQPQHF
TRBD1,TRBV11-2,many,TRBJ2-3,TGTGCCAGCAGCCCGGGACAGGGGAGCGCAGATACGCAGTATTTT,CASSPGQGSADTQYF
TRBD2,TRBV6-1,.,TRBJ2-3,TGTGCCAGCAGTGAAGCAGCGGGGGGCACAGATACGCAGTATTTT,CASSEAAGGTDTQYF
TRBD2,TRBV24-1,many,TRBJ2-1,TGTGCCACCAGTGATTTGGGCGGGGGAGAGAATGAGCAGTTCTTC,CATSDLGGGENEQFF
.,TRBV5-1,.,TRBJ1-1,TGCGCCAGCAGCCCGGATCCGGACCTTAACACTGAAGCTTTCTTT,CASSPDPDLNTEAFF
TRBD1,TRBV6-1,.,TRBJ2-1,TGTGCCAGCAGTGAAGGGCGGGACAGGGAGAGGAATGAGCAGTTCTTC,CASSEGRDRERNEQFF
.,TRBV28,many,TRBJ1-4,TGTGCCAGCAGTTTTACACCTGGAAAGGGCCTCAATGAAAAACTGTTTTTT,CASSFTPGKGLNEKLFF
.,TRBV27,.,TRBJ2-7,TGTGCCAGCAGTTTAGGCGGGACGGTGACCTACGAGCAGTACTTC,CASSLGGTVTYEQYF
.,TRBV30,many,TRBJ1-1,TGTGCCTGGAGGACCCGGGGCAGCTACCCTAACACTGAAGCTTTCTTT,CAWRTRGSYPNTEAFF
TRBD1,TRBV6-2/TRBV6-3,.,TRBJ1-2,TGTGCCAGCAGAGTAGGGACAGGGAACTATGGCTACACCTTC,CASRVGTGNYGYTF
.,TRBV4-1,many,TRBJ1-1,TGCGCCAGCAGCCACCCACCCAGGGGAAGAACTGAAGCTTTCTTT,CASSHPPRGRTEAFF
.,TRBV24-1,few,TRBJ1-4,TGTGCCACCAGTGCGGCGTCGGGAACATATGAAAAACTGTTTTTT,CATSAASGTYEKLFF